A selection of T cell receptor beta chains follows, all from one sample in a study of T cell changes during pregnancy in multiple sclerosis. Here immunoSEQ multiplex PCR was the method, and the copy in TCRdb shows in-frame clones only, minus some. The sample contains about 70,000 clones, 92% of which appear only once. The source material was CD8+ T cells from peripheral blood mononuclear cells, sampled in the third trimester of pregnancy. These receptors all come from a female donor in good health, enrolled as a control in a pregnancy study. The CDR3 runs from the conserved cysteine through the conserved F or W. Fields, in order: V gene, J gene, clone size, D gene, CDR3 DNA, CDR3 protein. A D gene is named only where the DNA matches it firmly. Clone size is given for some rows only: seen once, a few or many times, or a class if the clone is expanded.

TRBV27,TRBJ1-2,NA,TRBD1,TGTGCCAGCAGTTCGGGGACAGATCCAGGGGACTATGGCTACACCTTC,CASSSGTDPGDYGYTF
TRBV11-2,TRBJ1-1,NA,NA,TGTGCCAGCAGCTTAGCTTCCCCTGAAGCTTTCTTT,CASSLASPEAFF
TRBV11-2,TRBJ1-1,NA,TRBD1,TGTGCCAGCAGCCAAAACCTTCACCGGGACAGGGGAAAGGTAGGAGCTTTCTTT,CASSQNLHRDRGKVGAFF
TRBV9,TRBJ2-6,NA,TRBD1,TGTGCCAGCAGTGGACAGGGGCGCTCTGGGGCCAACGTCCTGACTTTC,CASSGQGRSGANVLTF
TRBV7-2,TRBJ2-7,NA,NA,TGTGCCAGCTGTACAGGGTTGGGGTACGAGCAGTACTTC,CASCTGLGYEQYF
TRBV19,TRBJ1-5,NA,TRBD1,TGTGCCAGTAGTATAGAATGGACAGGGAATCAGCCCCAGCATTTT,CASSIEWTGNQPQHF
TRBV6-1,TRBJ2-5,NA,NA,TGTGCCAGCAGTGAACTGGGGCGAACCATACAAGAGACCCAGTACTTC,CASSELGRTIQETQYF
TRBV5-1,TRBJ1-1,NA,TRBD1,TGCGCCAGCAGCTTGTGGACAGGGGATTTGAACACTGAAGCTTTCTTT,CASSLWTGDLNTEAFF
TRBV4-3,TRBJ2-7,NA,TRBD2,TGCGCCAGCAGCCCTAAGGACGGCGGGGGGACGTACGAGCAGTACTTC,CASSPKDGGGTYEQYF
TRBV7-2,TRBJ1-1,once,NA,TGTGCCAGCAGCTTAGAGAACGGGGGTTGGGACACTGAAGCTTTCTTT,CASSLENGGWDTEAFF
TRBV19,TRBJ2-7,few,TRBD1,TGTGCCAGTAGTACCGGGACAGGGGTATACGAGCAGTACTTC,CASSTGTGVYEQYF
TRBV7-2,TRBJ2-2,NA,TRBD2,TGTGCCAGCAGCCCTCCCGCGGGGGGTTACACCGGGGAGCTGTTTTTT,CASSPPAGGYTGELFF
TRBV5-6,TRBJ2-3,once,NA,TGTGCCAGCAGCTTGGGGGGGGGCGGAGATACGCAGTATTTT,CASSLGGGGDTQYF
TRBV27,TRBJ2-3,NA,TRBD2,TGTGCCAGCAAGAGCGGGGAATACACAGATACGCAGTATTTT,CASKSGEYTDTQYF
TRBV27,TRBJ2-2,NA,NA,TGTGCCAGCAGAGCCGACACCGGGGAGCTGTTTTTT,CASRADTGELFF
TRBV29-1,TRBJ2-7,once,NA,TGCAGCGTTAGGGATCAGGGATTCTACGAGCAGTACTTC,CSVRDQGFYEQYF
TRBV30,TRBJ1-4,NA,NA,TGTGCCTGGAGTGTAGACAATTATGAAAAACTGTTTTTT,CAWSVDNYEKLFF
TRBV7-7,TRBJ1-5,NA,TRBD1,TGTGCCAGCAGCCAACTAAGGGACAGCAAAGCCTATAGCAATCAGCCCCAGCATTTT,CASSQLRDSKAYSNQPQHF
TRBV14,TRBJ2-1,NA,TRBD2,TGTGCCAGCAGCCACACCGAACCACGGCTAGCGGGGGCGTATGAGCAGTTCTTC,CASSHTEPRLAGAYEQFF
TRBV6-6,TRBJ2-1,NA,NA,TGTGCCACCACCAGTGATGAGCAGTTCTTC,CATTSDEQFF
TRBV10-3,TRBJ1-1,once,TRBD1,TGTGCCATCAGACTAGAGGACAGGGAAAAGGCTTTCTTT,CAIRLEDREKAFF
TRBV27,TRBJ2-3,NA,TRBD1,TGTGCCGTACAGGGGGAGGTAGATACGCAGTATTTT,CAVQGEVDTQYF
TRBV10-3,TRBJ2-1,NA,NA,TGTGCCATCAGTGAGAGTACGGATGAGCAGTTCTTC,CAISESTDEQFF
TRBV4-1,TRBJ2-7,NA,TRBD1,TGCGCCAGCAGCCACGGGGACAGCTACGAGCAGTACTTC,CASSHGDSYEQYF
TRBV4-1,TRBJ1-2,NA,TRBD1,TGCGCCAGCAGCCTTCGACAGGGGGCGACCGAACACTTACATAACTATGGCTACACCTTC,CASSLRQGATEHLHNYGYTF
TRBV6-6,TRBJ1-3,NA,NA,TGTGCCAGCAGCCCTACCTCTGGAAACACCATATATTTT,CASSPTSGNTIYF
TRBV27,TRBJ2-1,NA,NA,TGTGCCAGCAGTAACGCCGGGACAACAAATGAGCAGTTCTTC,CASSNAGTTNEQFF
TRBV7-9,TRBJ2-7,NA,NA,TGTGCCAGCAGCTTAGAACCAGTCTACGAGCAGTACTTC,CASSLEPVYEQYF
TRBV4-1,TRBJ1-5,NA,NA,TGCGCCAGCAGCCCACCCCACCGGGACACCCGCAATCAGCCCCAGCATTTT,CASSPPHRDTRNQPQHF
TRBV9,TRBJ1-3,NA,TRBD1,TGTGCCAGCAGCCGGGGCACAGGGGGCGAGGGAAACACCATATATTTT,CASSRGTGGEGNTIYF
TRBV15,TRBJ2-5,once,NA,TGTGCCACCAGCAGAGACCACTCCCCGGAGACCCAGTACTTC,CATSRDHSPETQYF